The 13 T cell receptor beta chains in this list originate from one sample, sequenced in a study of blood T cell repertoires in COVID-19. TCRdb's table, derived via immunoSEQ multiplex PCR, lists solely in-frame clones and lacks some. Of about 130,000 clones listed, roughly 90% are singletons. The sequencing input was peripheral blood. The receptors shown here come from a man in his fifties with COVID-19, enrolled during active disease.

With regard to this clone: Additional DNA sequences in this sample encode the identical CDR3. This rearrangement joins TRBV6-4 to TRBJ2-2, with a weak D call TRBD1 (5 bases). The CDR3 runs 13 residues. Germline values: CDR1 MRHNA, CDR2 SNTAGT. V was clipped by 2 bases and J by 4 bases, with 5 bases between them. The CDR3 nucleotides read TGTGCCAGCAGTGACAGGGGCACCGGGGAGCTGTTTTTT. The encoded protein is CASSDRGTGELFF.

V is TRBV6-2 or TRBV6-3 and J is TRBJ2-7, with 11 positions matching TRBD2. Per the germline V gene, CDR1 is MNHEY and CDR2 is SVGEGT. This CDR3 comprises 16 residues. V was pared by 4 bases and J by 3 bases, with 8 bases of the junction left unmatched. CDR3 in amino acids: CASSLYQLAGVYEQYF. The DNA for the CDR3 is TGTGCCAGCAGTTTGTATCAACTAGCGGGAGTCTACGAGCAGTACTTC.

This chain joins TRBV19 and TRBJ2-1; 10 bases line up with TRBD2. CDR1 is LNHDA, CDR2 SQIVND, per germline (reference sequence). Trimming took 5 bases from V and 2 from J; bases not matched to a gene: 6. This CDR3 is built from 16 residues. The DNA of the CDR3 is TGTGCCAGTAGTGCAAGGACTAGCGGAACCTACAATGAGCAGTTCTTC. This translates into CASSARTSGTYNEQFF.

This chain joins TRBV5-1 and TRBJ2-7; 10 bases align to TRBD1. The V segment lost 5 bases and the J segment 8 bases; nucleotides outside the gene matches: 10. The CDR3 is made up of 14 amino acids. In germline, CDR1 is SGHRS, CDR2 YFSETQ. The CDR3 sequence: CASSTGTGVIKQYF. In nucleotides, the CDR3 is TGCGCCAGCAGTACCGGGACAGGGGTAATCAAGCAGTACTTC.

This chain links TRBV28 with TRBJ2-4; D is ambiguous. CDR3 length: 16 amino acids. Germline lookup yields CDR1 MDHEN and CDR2 SYDVKM. Trimming cost V 3 bases and J 1 base, with 13 bases left between them. CDR3 amino acids: CASSLETAGAKNIQYF. The CDR3 region has the DNA TGTGCCAGCAGTTTGGAGACGGCCGGGGCCAAAAACATTCAGTACTTC.

In nucleotides, the CDR3 is TGTGCCATCAGTGACTCAGGGGATGCCACTGAAGCTTTCTTT. Translation: CAISDSGDATEAFF. V usage is TRBV10-3 and J usage is TRBJ1-1; D might be TRBD1 (6 bases). The germline CDR1 and CDR2 sequences are ENHRY and SYGVKD. CDR3 size: 14 residues. Deletions cut 3 bases from V and 4 bases from J, with 12 bases between.

A single count supports this clone. V and J are TRBV13 and TRBJ2-1; 8 bases fit TRBD2. V lost 5 bases, J lost 2 bases, and 2 bases stayed unmatched. The CDR3 is 14 amino acids. Germline CDR1 and CDR2: PRHDT and FYEKMQ (reference sequence). In DNA form, the CDR3 reads TGTGCCAGCAGCGAAGCGGGAGCCTACAATGAGCAGTTCTTC. Protein: CASSEAGAYNEQFF.

The CDR3 region has the DNA TGTGCCACCAGCAGAGAAACAGGCTTAAGGAACGAGCAGTACTTC. Amino acid sequence: CATSRETGLRNEQYF. The chain joins TRBV15 to TRBJ2-7, with D possibly being TRBD1 (5 bases). V gave up 0 bases and J gave up 5 bases, with 14 bases separating them. The CDR3 spans 15 residues. The germline CDR1 and CDR2 sequences are LNHNV and YYDKDF (reference sequence).

This chain joins TRBV25-1 and TRBJ2-1; 9 bases map to TRBD1. With V trimmed by 4 bases and J by 2 bases, 6 bases remained unmatched. The CDR3 length is 16 residues. The germline CDR1 and CDR2 sequences are MGHDK and SYGVNS. CDR3 loop: CASSAPGQGPYNEQFF. As DNA, the CDR3 is TGTGCCAGCAGTGCCCCGGGACAGGGCCCCTACAATGAGCAGTTCTTC.

This clone has a handful of counts. The chain links TRBV27 to TRBJ1-1; 9 bases map to TRBD1. After removal of 6 bases from V and 5 bases from J, the junction contained 13 bases not matched to a gene. The CDR3 extends over 16 amino acids. Germline assignment: CDR1 MNHEY and CDR2 SMNVEV (reference sequence). In nucleotides, the CDR3 is TGTGCCAGCAGCCGTCACCGTACAGGGGGCGTAACTGAAGCTTTCTTT. Translating gives CASSRHRTGGVTEAFF.

This sequence joins TRBV23-1 and TRBJ2-7; D is ambiguous. TRBV23-1 is given ORF status, its function remaining uncertain. V shed 1 base and J shed 3 bases, with 10 bases lying between them. This CDR3 comprises 14 residues. CDR3: CASSQLCSGYEQYV. The CDR3 nucleotides read TGCGCCAGCAGTCAATTGTGTTCGGGCTACGAGCAGTACGTC.

This rearrangement joins TRBV29-1 to TRBJ1-2; TRBD1 matches at 11 bases. The germline V gene has CDR1 SQVTM and CDR2 ANQGSEA. Germline trimming cut 1 base from V and 0 bases from J; bases unmatched to any gene: 10. The CDR3 is 18 residues long. As DNA, the CDR3 is TGCAGCGTTGAAGCCGGACAGGGGGCCTCCGGGGCTAACTATGGCTACACCTTC. Translation gives CSVEAGQGASGANYGYTF.

The chain is built from TRBV7-8 and TRBJ2-1; TRBD2 agrees at 7 bases. Germline trimming cut 5 bases from V and 0 bases from J; bases unmatched to any gene: 7. The CDR3 is 16 amino acids. The germline V gene encodes CDR1 SGHVS and CDR2 FQNEAQ. The CDR3 spells CASSPGAGRSYNEQFF. The CDR3 region has the DNA TGTGCCAGCAGCCCGGGAGCGGGACGCTCCTACAATGAGCAGTTCTTC.